Listed here are 20 T cell receptor beta chains from one sample, sequenced in a study of blood T cell repertoires in COVID-19. Method: immunoSEQ multiplex PCR; TCRdb's copy keeps in-frame clones and lacks some. The sample has 150,000 to 200,000 clones; more than 75% are singletons. Sequencing was performed on peripheral blood. These TCRs come from a woman between 45 and 65 years old with active or convalescent COVID-19.

The chain couples TRBV9 to TRBJ1-2; D is unclear. CDR1 is SGDLS and CDR2 is YYNGEE in the germline V gene. This CDR3 is 11 amino acids long. V lost 4 bases to trimming and J lost 2 bases, with 3 bases between them. The CDR3 here is CASSSNYGYTF. CDR3 bases: TGTGCCAGCAGCTCAAACTATGGCTACACCTTC.

The V and J genes are TRBV18 and TRBJ1-2; a possible D gene is TRBD1 (5 bases). The length of the CDR3 is 15 residues. The germline gives CDR1 KGHSH, CDR2 LQKENI. V lost 2 bases and J 0 bases, leaving 10 bases between the germline ends. CDR3 amino acids: CASSPDGAPNYGYTF. DNA of the CDR3: TGTGCCAGCTCACCAGATGGGGCACCTAACTATGGCTACACCTTC.

This clone was found a few times. The rearrangement uses TRBV7-2 and TRBJ1-2; D is unresolved. Trimming stripped 2 bases from V and 5 bases from J, with 12 bases between. The CDR3 covers 14 residues. The germline gives CDR1 SGHTA, CDR2 FQGNSA. As DNA, the CDR3 is TGTGCCAGCAGCTTAAGAAGGCAGGATTATGGCTACACCTTC. Protein product: CASSLRRQDYGYTF.

This chain connects TRBV10-2 to TRBJ2-1; D unresolved. CDR1 is WSHSY and CDR2 is SAAADI in the germline V gene. V was cut by 5 bases and J by 6 bases, with 5 bases left in between. The CDR3 runs to 11 residues. Here the CDR3 reads CASSTVNEQFF. CDR3 DNA sequence: TGCGCCAGCAGTACGGTCAATGAGCAGTTCTTC.

This clone occurred once. The V and J genes are TRBV19 and TRBJ2-3, with D unresolved. V dropped 5 bases and J dropped 3 bases, with 9 bases sitting between them. The CDR3 runs 13 residues. Germline loops: CDR1 LNHDA, CDR2 SQIVND (reference sequence). The CDR3 DNA reads TGTGCCAGTAGTCCTCCCGGGACAGATACGCAGTATTTT. Translating gives CASSPPGTDTQYF.

The V and J genes are TRBV7-8 and TRBJ2-5; tentative D call: TRBD2 (5 bases). Between the trimmed V and J ends, which lost 3 bases and 5 bases, there was a span of 10 bases. The CDR3 is made up of 13 amino acids. Germline assignment: CDR1 SGHVS and CDR2 FQNEAQ. The CDR3 DNA reads TGTGCCAGCAGCTTCTCCCCGGGGGAGACCCAGTACTTC. As protein: CASSFSPGETQYF.

The chain uses TRBV7-2 and TRBJ1-5; D is undetermined. The CDR3 spans 13 residues. Trimming pared 5 bases from V and 2 bases from J, leaving 7 bases between. CDR1 and CDR2 from the germline V gene are SGHTA and FQGNSA. The CDR3 nucleotides are TGTGCCAGCAGCCAATCAGGCAATCAGCCCCAGCATTTT. Amino acids: CASSQSGNQPQHF.

This rearrangement joins TRBV29-1 to TRBJ1-4; TRBD1 is a possible D gene (5 bases). The V gene lost 2 bases and the J gene lost 8 bases, with 12 bases spanning the gap. Germline loops: CDR1 SQVTM, CDR2 ANQGSEA. This CDR3 comprises 13 residues. DNA of the CDR3: TGCAGCGTTGAACGGGGGGACGGCGAAAAACTGTTTTTT. This encodes CSVERGDGEKLFF.

This clone was recorded a few times. The same CDR3 can be traced to other DNA sequences in this sample. The chain joins TRBV18 to TRBJ1-1, with 9 bases that match TRBD1. CDR1 KGHSH and CDR2 LQKENI come from the germline V gene. V shed 1 base and J 1 base; nucleotides not matched to a gene: 1. CDR3 length: 15 residues. CDR3 amino acids: CASSPRTGENTEAFF. The CDR3 nucleotides read TGTGCCAGCTCACCACGGACAGGGGAGAACACTGAAGCTTTCTTT.

This clone was observed once. The chain couples TRBV19 to TRBJ1-4, with 9 nucleotides matching TRBD1. The trim removed 3 bases at V and 8 bases at J, leaving 7 bases unmatched. This CDR3 is 15 amino acids long. Germline-derived CDR1 and CDR2 are LNHDA and SQIVND (reference sequence). The CDR3 bases are TGTGCCAGTAGTATTACAGGGGGCCCTCAGGAAAAACTGTTTTTT. Its protein product is CASSITGGPQEKLFF.

The gene calls are TRBV30 and TRBJ2-1, with 10 bases matching TRBD2. CDR3 size: 14 residues. With 4 bases clipped from V and 4 bases from J, the junction kept 4 bases outside the gene matches. The germline V gene has CDR1 GTSNPN and CDR2 SVGIG (reference sequence). CDR3 in DNA: TGTGCCTGGACGGGGACTAGCGATTACAATGAGCAGTTCTTC. It is translated as CAWTGTSDYNEQFF.

This clone was seen a few times. The chain combines TRBV30 with TRBJ1-3, with D possibly TRBD1 on 5 matching bases. V lost 1 base, J lost 3 bases, and 13 bases lay in between. The CDR3 totals 15 residues. Germline CDR1 is GTSNPN and CDR2 is SVGIG (reference sequence). The chain's CDR3 is CAWSDFGRGGNTIYF. The CDR3 DNA is TGTGCCTGGAGTGATTTCGGGAGGGGTGGAAACACCATATATTTT.

The chain couples TRBV10-3 to TRBJ2-1; 15 nucleotides line up with TRBD2. The CDR3 has 22 residues. J was trimmed by 4 bases and V by 6 bases; bases with no gene match: 22. The V gene's germline CDR1 is ENHRY and CDR2 SYGVKD. The CDR3 spells CAIRAGTGLGLAGGRMYNEQFF. DNA of the CDR3: TGTGCCATCAGGGCTGGGACAGGGCTAGGACTAGCGGGAGGGCGAATGTACAATGAGCAGTTCTTC.

This clone was seen a few times. The J gene is TRBJ1-2, the V gene TRBV5-1; the D gene is possibly TRBD1 (5 bases). Per germline, CDR1 SGHRS and CDR2 YFSETQ. The CDR3 extends over 14 amino acids. V was shortened by 0 bases and J by 5 bases, with 11 bases between the two germline ends. The CDR3 nucleotides read TGCGCCAGCAGCTTGGAGCCAGGACAATATGGCTACACCTTC. Amino acid sequence: CASSLEPGQYGYTF.

This clone was seen a handful of times. The rearrangement links TRBV15 to TRBJ1-5; 9 bases align to TRBD1. Trimming took 3 bases from V and 7 from J; bases not matched to a gene: 7. The germline V gene has CDR1 LNHNV and CDR2 YYDKDF (reference sequence). The CDR3 loop spans 15 amino acids. The CDR3 protein is CATSSGGQGRQPQHF. For the CDR3, the DNA is TGTGCCACCAGCAGCGGTGGACAGGGGCGACAGCCCCAGCATTTT.

This sequence joins TRBV6-5 and TRBJ2-1, with 11 bases matching TRBD2. CDR1 and CDR2 from the germline V gene are MNHEY and SVGAGI. This CDR3 spans 16 amino acids. V lost 0 bases, J lost 8 bases, and 6 bases stayed unmatched. CDR3 region: CASSYSSGGASDEQFF. CDR3 sequence (DNA): TGTGCCAGCAGTTACTCTAGCGGGGGGGCCTCAGATGAGCAGTTCTTC.

The chain combines TRBV6-2 or TRBV6-3 with TRBJ2-1; TRBD2 matches 11 bases. CDR1 MNHEY and CDR2 SVGEGT come from the germline V gene. Trimming took 5 bases from V and 7 from J; bases not matched to a gene: 7. This CDR3 is built from 15 residues. The CDR3 region is CASSQLAGVGNEQFF. The CDR3 coding sequence is TGTGCCAGCAGTCAACTAGCGGGAGTGGGTAATGAGCAGTTCTTC.

This clone was observed once. V is TRBV7-3 and J is TRBJ1-1; a weak D match, TRBD1 (5 bases). The CDR3 length is 16 residues. Germline-derived CDR1 and CDR2 are SGHTA and FQGTGA. V was trimmed by 0 bases and J by 2 bases, leaving 13 bases between them. CDR3: CASSLTGRGRNTEAFF. The CDR3 coding sequence is TGTGCCAGCAGCTTAACGGGCCGGGGGAGAAACACTGAAGCTTTCTTT.

The chain uses TRBV28 and TRBJ1-1; D gene unclear. V lost 3 bases, J lost 5 bases, and 7 bases lay in between. Looked up from germline, CDR1 is MDHEN and CDR2 is SYDVKM. The CDR3 is 12 residues long. The chain's CDR3 is CASSLATTEAFF. CDR3 nucleotides: TGTGCCAGCAGTTTGGCCACAACTGAAGCTTTCTTT.

This clone was picked up a small number of times. The chain joins TRBV29-1 to TRBJ1-2, with 12 bases aligning to TRBD1. CDR1 and CDR2 from the germline V gene are SQVTM and ANQGSEA. CDR3 length: 11 amino acids. The V and J ends lost 6 bases and 8 bases, in that order; junction bases with no gene match: 1. CDR3 bases: TGCAGCGTCGGGACAGGGGGCGGCTACACCTTC. Residues: CSVGTGGGYTF.